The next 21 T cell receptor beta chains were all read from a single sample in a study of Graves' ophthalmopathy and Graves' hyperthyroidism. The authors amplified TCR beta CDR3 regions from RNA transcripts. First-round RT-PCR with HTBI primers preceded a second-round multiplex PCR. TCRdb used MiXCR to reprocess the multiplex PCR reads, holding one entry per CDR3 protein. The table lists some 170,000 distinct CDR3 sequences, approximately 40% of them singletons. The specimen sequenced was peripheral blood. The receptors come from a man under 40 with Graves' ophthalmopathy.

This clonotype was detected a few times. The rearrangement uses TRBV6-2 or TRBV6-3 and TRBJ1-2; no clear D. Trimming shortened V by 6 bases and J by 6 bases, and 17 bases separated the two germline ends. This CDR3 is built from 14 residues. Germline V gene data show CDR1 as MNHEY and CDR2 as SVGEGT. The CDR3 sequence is CASSEAIRGNGYTF. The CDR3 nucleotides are TGTGCCAGCAGCGAGGCGATCCGGGGAAATGGCTACACCTTC.

In nucleotides, the CDR3 is TGTGCCAGCAGTGGATGGAAAACTGAAGCTTTCTTT. Amino acid sequence: CASSGWKTEAFF. The V call is TRBV6-1, the J call TRBJ1-1; D gene ambiguous. Germline V gene sequence: CDR1 MNHNS, CDR2 SASEGT. V gave up 4 bases and J gave up 5 bases, with 8 bases separating them. The CDR3 has 12 amino acids.

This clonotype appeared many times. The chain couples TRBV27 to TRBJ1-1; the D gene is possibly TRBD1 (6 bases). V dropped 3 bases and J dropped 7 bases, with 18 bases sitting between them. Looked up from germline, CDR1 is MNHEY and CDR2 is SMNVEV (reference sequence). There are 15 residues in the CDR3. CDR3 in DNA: TGTGCCAGCAGTTTCGGAGGGGGGGGGGCGTTTGAAGCTTTCTTT. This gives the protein CASSFGGGGAFEAFF.

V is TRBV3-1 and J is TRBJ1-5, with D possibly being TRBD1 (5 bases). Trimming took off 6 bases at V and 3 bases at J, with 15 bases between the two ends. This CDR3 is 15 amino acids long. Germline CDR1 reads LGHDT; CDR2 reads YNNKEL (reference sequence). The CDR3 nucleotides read TGTGCCAGCAGTCCAGCGGGGGTGACCAATCAGCCCCAGCATTTT. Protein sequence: CASSPAGVTNQPQHF.

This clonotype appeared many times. In DNA, the CDR3 is TGCGCCAGCAGCCCCTGGATGGGGGGTTCACCCCTCCACTTT. Its protein product is CASSPWMGGSPLHF. The V call is TRBV5-1, the J call TRBJ1-6, with a tentative D call TRBD1 (5 bases). Trimming pared 4 bases from V and 9 bases from J, leaving 14 bases between. CDR3 length equals 14 residues. Germline CDR1 and CDR2: SGHRS and YFSETQ.

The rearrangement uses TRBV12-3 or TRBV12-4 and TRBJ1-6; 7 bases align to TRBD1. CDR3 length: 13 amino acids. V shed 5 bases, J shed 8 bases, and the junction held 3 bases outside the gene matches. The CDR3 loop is CASSATGDSPLHF. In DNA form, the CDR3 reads TGTGCCAGCAGTGCTACAGGGGATTCACCCCTCCACTTT.

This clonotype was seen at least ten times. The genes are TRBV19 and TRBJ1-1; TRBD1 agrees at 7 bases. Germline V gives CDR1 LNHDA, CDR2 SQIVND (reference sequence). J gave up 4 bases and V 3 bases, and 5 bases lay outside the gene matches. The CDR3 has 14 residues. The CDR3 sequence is CASSMTGFSTEAFF. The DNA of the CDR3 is TGTGCCAGTAGTATGACAGGGTTTAGCACTGAAGCTTTCTTT.

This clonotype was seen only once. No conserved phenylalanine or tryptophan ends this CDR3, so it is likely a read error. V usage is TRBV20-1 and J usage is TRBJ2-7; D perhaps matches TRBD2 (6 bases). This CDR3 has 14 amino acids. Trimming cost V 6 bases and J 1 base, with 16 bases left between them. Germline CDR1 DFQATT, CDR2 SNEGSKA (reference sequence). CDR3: CSAYPEGRSYEQYL. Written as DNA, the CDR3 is TGCAGTGCCTACCCGGAGGGACGGTCCTACGAGCAGTACCTC.

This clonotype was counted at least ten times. The CDR3 sequence: CASRPDREKTQYF. The CDR3 nucleotides are TGTGCCAGCAGGCCGGACAGGGAGAAGACCCAGTACTTC. The V call is TRBV6-2 or TRBV6-3, the J call TRBJ2-5, with TRBD1 matching over 8 bases. CDR1 and CDR2 (germline): MNHEY, SVGEGT. The trim removed 6 bases at V and 6 bases at J, leaving 6 bases unmatched. This CDR3 has 13 amino acids.

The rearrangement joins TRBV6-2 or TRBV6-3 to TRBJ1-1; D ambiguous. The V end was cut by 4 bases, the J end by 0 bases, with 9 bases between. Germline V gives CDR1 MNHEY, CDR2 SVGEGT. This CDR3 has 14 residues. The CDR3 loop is CASSSPNMNTEAFF. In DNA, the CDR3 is TGTGCCAGCAGTTCCCCGAATATGAACACTGAAGCTTTCTTT.

DNA for the CDR3: TGCAGTGCAACGGGGGAGGGGGGGGAGACCCAGTACTTC. Residues: CSATGEGGETQYF. The chain couples TRBV20-1 to TRBJ2-5; D may be TRBD2 (7 bases). The germline CDR1 and CDR2 sequences are DFQATT and SNEGSKA (reference sequence). V was trimmed by 6 bases and J by 5 bases, leaving 16 bases between them. The CDR3 spans 13 residues.

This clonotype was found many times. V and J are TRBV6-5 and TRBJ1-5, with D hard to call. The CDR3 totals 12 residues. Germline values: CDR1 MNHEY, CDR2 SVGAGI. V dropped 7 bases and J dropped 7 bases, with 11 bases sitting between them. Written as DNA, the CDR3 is TGTGCCAGCACCAATGGAGCCCAGCCCCAGCATTTT. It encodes CASTNGAQPQHF.

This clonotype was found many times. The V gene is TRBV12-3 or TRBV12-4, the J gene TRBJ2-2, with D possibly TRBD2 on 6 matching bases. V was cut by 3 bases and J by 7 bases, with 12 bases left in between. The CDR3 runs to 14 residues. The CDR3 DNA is TGTGCCAGCAGTTTGGGCGGGACTGTCGGGGAGCTGTTTTTT. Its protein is CASSLGGTVGELFF.

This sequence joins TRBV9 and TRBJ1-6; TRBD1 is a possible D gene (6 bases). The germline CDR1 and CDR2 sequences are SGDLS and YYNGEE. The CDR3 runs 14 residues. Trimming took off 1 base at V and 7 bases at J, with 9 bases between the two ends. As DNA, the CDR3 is TGTGCCAGCAGCGTAAGTCAGGGGAATTCACCCCTCCACTTT. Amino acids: CASSVSQGNSPLHF.

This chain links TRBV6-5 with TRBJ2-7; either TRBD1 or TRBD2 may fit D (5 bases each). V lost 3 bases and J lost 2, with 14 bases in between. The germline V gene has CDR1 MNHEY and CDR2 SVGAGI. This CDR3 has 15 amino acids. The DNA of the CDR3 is TGTGCCAGCAGTTATTCCTGGGACGGAACCTACGAGCAGTACTTC. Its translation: CASSYSWDGTYEQYF.

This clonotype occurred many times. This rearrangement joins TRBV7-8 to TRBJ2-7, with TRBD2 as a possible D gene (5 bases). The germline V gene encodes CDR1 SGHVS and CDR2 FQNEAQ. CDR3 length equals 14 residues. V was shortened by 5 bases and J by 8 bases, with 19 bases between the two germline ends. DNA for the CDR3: TGTGCCAGCAGCAATCCGGGAATGGCCTTCAAGCAGTACTTC. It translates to CASSNPGMAFKQYF.

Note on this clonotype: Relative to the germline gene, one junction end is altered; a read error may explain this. The CDR3, as DNA: TGCGCCAGCAGTTACTCGGAACTAGCGGGAGAGTACGAGCAGTACTTC. This encodes CASSYSELAGEYEQYF. The gene calls are TRBV6-2 or TRBV6-3 and TRBJ2-7, with 11 bases aligning to TRBD2. The CDR3 spans 16 residues. The germline V gene has CDR1 MNHEY and CDR2 SVGEGT.

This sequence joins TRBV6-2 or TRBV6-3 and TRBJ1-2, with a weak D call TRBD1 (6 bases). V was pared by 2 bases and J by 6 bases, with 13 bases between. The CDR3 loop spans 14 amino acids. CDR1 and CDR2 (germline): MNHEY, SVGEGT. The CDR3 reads CASSYRLGGDGYTF. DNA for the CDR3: TGTGCCAGCAGTTACCGGCTTGGGGGCGATGGCTACACCTTC.

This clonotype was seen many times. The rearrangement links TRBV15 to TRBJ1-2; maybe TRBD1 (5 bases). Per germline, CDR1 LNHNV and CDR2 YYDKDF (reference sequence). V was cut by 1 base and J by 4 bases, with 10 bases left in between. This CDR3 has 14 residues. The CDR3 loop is CATSRARQGYGYTF. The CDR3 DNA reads TGTGCCACCAGCAGAGCAAGGCAGGGCTATGGCTACACCTTC.

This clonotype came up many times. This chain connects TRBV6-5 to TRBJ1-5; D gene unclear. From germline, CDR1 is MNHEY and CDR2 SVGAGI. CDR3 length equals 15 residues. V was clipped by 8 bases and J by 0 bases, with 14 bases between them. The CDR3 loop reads CASATLGNSNQPQHF. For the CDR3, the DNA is TGTGCCAGCGCAACCCTCGGGAATAGCAATCAGCCCCAGCATTTT.

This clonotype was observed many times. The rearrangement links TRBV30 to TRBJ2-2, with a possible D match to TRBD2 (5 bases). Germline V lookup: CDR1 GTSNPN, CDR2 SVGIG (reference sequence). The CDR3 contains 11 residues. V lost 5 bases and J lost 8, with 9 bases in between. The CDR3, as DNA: TGTGCCTGGGTGGAGGAGGGGGAGCTGTTTTTT. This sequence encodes CAWVEEGELFF.